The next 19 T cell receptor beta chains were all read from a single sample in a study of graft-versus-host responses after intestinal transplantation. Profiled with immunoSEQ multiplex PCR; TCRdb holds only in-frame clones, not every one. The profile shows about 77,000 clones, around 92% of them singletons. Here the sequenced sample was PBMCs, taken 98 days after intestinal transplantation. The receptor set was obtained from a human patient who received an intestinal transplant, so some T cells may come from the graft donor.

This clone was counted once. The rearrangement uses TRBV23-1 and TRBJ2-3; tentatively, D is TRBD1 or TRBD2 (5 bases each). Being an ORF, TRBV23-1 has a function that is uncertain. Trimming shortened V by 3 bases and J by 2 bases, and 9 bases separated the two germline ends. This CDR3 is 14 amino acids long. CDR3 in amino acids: CASSQTGTTDTQYF. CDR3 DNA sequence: TGCGCCAGCAGTCAGACGGGGACCACAGATACGCAGTATTTT.

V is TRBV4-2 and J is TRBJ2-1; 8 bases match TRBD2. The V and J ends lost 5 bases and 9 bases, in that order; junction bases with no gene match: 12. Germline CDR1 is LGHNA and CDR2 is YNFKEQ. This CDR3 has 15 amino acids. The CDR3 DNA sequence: TGTGCCAGCAGCGGCGAGGTAGCGGGGTTGGGTGAGCAGTTCTTC. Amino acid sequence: CASSGEVAGLGEQFF.

The CDR3, as DNA: TGTGCCAGCACCGGGACAGCGTATGGAAACACCATATATTTT. Amino acid sequence: CASTGTAYGNTIYF. The gene calls are TRBV6-1 and TRBJ1-3; 7 nucleotides match TRBD1. V dropped 7 bases and J dropped 3; count of bases not matched to a gene: 6. The CDR3 covers 14 residues. Germline-derived CDR1 and CDR2 are MNHNS and SASEGT.

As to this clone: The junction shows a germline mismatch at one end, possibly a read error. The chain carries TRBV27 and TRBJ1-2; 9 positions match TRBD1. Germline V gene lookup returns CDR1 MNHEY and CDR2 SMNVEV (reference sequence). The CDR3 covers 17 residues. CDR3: CVSSPLRDRAVGYGYTF. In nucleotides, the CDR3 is TGTGTCAGCAGCCCTCTCCGGGACAGGGCGGTGGGCTATGGCTACACCTTC.

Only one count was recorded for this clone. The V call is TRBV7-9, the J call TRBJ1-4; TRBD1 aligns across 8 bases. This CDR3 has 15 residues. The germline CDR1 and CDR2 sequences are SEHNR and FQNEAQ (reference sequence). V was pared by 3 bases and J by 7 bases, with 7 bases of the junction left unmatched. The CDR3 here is CASSFGRTGSEKLFF. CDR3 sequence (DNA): TGTGCCAGCAGCTTTGGCAGGACAGGGAGTGAAAAACTGTTTTTT.

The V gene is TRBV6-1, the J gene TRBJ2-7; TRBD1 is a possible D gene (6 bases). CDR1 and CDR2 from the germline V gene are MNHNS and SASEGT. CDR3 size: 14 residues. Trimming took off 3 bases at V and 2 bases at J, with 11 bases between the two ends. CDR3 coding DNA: TGTGCCAGCAGTGACTCCTACAGGGCCTACGAGCAGTACTTC. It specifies CASSDSYRAYEQYF.

The DNA of the CDR3 is TGTGCCAGCAGCTTGGCTTTACAGGGATTTTGGGCCCAAGAGACCCAGTACTTC. It translates to CASSLALQGFWAQETQYF. The chain recombines TRBV5-6 with TRBJ2-5, with a weak D call TRBD1 (6 bases). V was cut by 0 bases and J by 1 base, with 19 bases left in between. CDR3 length equals 18 residues. Germline lookup yields CDR1 SGHDT and CDR2 YYEEEE.

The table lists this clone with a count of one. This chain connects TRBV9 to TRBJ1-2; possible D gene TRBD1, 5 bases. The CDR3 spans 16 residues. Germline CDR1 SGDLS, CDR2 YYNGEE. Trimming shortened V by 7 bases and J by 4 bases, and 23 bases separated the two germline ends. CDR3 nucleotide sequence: TGTGCCAGCTTGTCGGGGCACTCAAGAAAGACCTATGGCTACACCTTC. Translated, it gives CASLSGHSRKTYGYTF.

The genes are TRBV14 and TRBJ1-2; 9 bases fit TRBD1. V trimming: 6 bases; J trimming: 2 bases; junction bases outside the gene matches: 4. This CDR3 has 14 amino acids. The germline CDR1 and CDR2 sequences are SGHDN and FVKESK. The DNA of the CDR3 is TGTGCCAGCAGGCGGACAGGGGCGAACTATGGCTACACCTTC. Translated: CASRRTGANYGYTF.

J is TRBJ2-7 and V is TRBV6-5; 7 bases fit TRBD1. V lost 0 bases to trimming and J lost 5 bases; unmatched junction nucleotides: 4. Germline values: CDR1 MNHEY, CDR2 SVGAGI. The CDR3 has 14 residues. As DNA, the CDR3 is TGTGCCAGCAGTTACTCGCCGACAGGGAACGAGCAGTACTTC. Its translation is CASSYSPTGNEQYF.

CDR3 sequence (DNA): TGTGCCAGCAGCTTGGGGATACAGGGGGCTAACTATGGCTACACCTTC. As protein: CASSLGIQGANYGYTF. V is TRBV5-6 and J is TRBJ1-2; 8 positions match TRBD1. Unmatched junction bases numbered 4, after V lost 0 bases and J lost 0 bases. This CDR3 region has 16 residues. CDR1 SGHDT and CDR2 YYEEEE come from the germline V gene.

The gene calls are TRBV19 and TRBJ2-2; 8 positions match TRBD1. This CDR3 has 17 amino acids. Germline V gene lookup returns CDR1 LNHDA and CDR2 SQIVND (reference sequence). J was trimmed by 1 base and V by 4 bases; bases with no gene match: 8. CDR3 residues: CASSRTGPSLNTGELFF. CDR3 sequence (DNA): TGTGCCAGTAGTAGGACAGGGCCCTCACTGAACACCGGGGAGCTGTTTTTT. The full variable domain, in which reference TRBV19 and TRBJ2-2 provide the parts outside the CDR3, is DGGITQSPKYLFRKEGQNVTLSCEQNLNHDAMYWYRQDPGQGLRLIYYSQIVNDFQKGDIAEGYSVSREKKESFPLTVTSAQKNPTAFYLCASSRTGPSLNTGELFFGEGSRLTVL.

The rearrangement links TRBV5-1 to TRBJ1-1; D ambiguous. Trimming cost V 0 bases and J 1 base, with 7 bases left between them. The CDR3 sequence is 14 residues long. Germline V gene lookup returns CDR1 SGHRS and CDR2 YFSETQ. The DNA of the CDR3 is TGCGCCAGCAGCTTGGCGCCGGGGAACACTGAAGCTTTCTTT. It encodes CASSLAPGNTEAFF.

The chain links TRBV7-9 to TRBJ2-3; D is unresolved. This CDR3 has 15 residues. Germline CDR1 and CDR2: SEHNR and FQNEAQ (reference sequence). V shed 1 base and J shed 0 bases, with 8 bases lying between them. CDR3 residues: CASSLGGPSTDTQYF. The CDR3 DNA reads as TGTGCCAGCAGCTTAGGCGGACCTAGCACAGATACGCAGTATTTT.

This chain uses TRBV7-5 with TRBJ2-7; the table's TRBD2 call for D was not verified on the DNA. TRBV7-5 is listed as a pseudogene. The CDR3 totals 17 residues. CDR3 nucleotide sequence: TGTGCCAGAAGCTTAGAACTAGCGGGAGGGTCCTCCTACGAGCAGTACTTC. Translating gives CARSLELAGGSSYEQYF.

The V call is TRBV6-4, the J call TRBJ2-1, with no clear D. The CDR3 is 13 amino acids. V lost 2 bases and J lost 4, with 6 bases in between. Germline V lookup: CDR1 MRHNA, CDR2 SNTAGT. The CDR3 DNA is TGTGCCAGCAGTGACAGGCTATACAATGAGCAGTTCTTC. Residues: CASSDRLYNEQFF.

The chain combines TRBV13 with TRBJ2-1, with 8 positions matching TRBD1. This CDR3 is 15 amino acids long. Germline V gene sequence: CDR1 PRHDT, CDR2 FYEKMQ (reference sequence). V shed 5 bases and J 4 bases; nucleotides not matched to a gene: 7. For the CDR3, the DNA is TGTGCCAGCAGCGGGTTCGGGACAGGTTACAATGAGCAGTTCTTC. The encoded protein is CASSGFGTGYNEQFF.

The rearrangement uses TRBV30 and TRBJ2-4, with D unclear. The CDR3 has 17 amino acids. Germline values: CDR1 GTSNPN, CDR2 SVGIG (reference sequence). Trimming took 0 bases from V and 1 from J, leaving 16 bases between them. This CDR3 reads CAWSVRVGKLAKNIQYF. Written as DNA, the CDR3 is TGTGCCTGGAGTGTACGGGTAGGGAAGCTGGCCAAAAACATTCAGTACTTC.

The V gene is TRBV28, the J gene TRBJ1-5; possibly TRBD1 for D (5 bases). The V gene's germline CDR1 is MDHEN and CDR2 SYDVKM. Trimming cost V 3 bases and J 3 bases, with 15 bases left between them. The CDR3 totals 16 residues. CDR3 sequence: CASSFGGGAINQPQHF. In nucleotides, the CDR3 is TGTGCCAGCAGTTTCGGTGGAGGGGCGATCAATCAGCCCCAGCATTTT.